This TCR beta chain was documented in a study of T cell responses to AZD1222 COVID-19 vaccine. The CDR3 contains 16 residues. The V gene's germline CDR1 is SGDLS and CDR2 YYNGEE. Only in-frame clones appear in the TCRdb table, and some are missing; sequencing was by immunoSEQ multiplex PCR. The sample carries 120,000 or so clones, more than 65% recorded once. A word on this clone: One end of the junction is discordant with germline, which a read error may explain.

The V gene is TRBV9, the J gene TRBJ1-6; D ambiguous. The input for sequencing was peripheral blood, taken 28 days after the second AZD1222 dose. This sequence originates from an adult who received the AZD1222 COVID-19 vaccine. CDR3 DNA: TGTGCCAGCAGCGTAGGGAGCGTACTGGGGAATTCACCCCTTCACTTT. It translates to CASSVGSVLGNSPLHF.